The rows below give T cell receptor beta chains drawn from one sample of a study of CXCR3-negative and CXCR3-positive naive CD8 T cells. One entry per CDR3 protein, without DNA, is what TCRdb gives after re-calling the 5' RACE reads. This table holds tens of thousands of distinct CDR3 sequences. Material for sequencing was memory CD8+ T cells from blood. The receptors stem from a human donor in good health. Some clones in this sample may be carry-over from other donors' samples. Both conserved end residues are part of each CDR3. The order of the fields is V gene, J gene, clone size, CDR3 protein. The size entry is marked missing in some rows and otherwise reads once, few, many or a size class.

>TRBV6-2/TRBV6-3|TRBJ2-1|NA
CASSYGERRYYNEQFF
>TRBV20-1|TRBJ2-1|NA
CSARVFQHLSYNEQFF
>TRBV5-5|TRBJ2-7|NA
CASSVTDDNFYEQYF
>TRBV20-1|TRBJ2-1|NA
CSAADPGQGNEQFF
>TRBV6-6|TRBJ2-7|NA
CASSYGGGYPYEQYF
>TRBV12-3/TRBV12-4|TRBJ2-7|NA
CASSPGQEYEQYF
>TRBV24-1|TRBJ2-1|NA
CATSDVGLAGVYNEQFF
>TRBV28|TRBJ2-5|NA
CASSLSSREGGQETQYF
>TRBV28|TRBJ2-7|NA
CASSLDGHWGSYEQYF
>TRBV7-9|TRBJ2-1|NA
CASSLADNEQFF
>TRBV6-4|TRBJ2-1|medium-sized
CASSGGGGAVNEQFF
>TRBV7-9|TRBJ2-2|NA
CASRSGTRNTGELFF
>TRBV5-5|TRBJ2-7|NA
CASGLVLADLYEQYF
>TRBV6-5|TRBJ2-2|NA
CASRDRGLPGELFF
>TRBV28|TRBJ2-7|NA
CASSSRTSGTEGEQYF
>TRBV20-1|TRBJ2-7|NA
CSARGGDSYEQYF
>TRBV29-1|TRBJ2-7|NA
CSVDGGTAYEQYF
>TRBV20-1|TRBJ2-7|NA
CSAREGGYEQYF